This T cell receptor (beta chain) was sequenced for a study of CD8+ T cells in alopecia areata. About the research overall: Treated patients were given 5 to 10 mg oral tofacitinib twice daily.

Regarding treatment: oral pan-JAK inhibitor, 5-10 mg twice daily. The germline V and J ends were trimmed by 4 bases and 8 bases, with 15 bases remaining between them. CDR1 and CDR2 (germline): SGHNT, YYREEE (reference sequence). The CDR3 runs 13 residues. RNA, once extracted, was reverse transcribed into cDNA for use as the sequencing template. Profiling relied on immunoSEQ multiplex PCR, and the TCRdb table lists in-frame clones only, not all of them. The profile shows 150,000 to 200,000 clones, 58% of them singletons. The sequencing used CD4+ T cells sorted from blood, collected at approximately week 56, from a patient treated with tofacitinib. This clonotype was obtained from a human donor with alopecia areata. The V call is TRBV5-4, the J call TRBJ1-2; weak D call: TRBD1 (6 bases). The CDR3 coding sequence is TGTGCCAGCAGCCTGCGACAGGAGGGGGGCTACACCTTC. The encoded protein is CASSLRQEGGYTF.